There are a few counts of the clone carrying this TCR beta chain. The sample comes from a study of early T cells in non-severe SARS-CoV-2 infection. Study-level information: Sequenced bulk RNA came from whole blood that was unsorted, and chains were unpaired.

Unique molecular identifiers were added to individual cDNA molecules. TCRdb analysed the 5' RACE reads with MiXCR anew, one entry per CDR3 protein. Of about 90,000 distinct CDR3 sequences listed, roughly an eighth are singletons. The V end lost 6 bases, the J end lost 5 bases, and 7 bases lay between the germline ends. The CDR3 covers 12 residues. Per the germline V gene, CDR1 is MNHEY and CDR2 is SVGAGI. The sequencing input was whole blood. The clonotype originates from an adult who was a healthcare worker with PCR-confirmed SARS-CoV-2 infection or an uninfected control (not recorded which). The chain recombines TRBV6-5 with TRBJ1-4; D is unclear. As DNA, the CDR3 is TGTGCCAGCAGCGGGCCGAATGAAAAACTGTTTTTT. Protein product: CASSGPNEKLFF.